This TCR beta chain was found in a study of cytomegalovirus exposure and HLA in healthy donors. The study, taken as a whole, reports: Sequence variants that were highly shared formed a cluster that was likely a sequencing artifact. Several of the most significant clusters appeared linked to common viral pathogens, based on a later analysis.

To note about this clone: Its antigen is unidentified.

Germline V lookup: CDR1 SGDLS, CDR2 YYNGEE. The CDR3 contains 14 residues. The germline V and J ends were trimmed by 1 base and 2 bases, with 7 bases remaining between them. In the PCR, 60 Vbeta and 13 Jbeta primers were used. Using immunoSEQ multiplex PCR, the repertoire was profiled, and TCRdb retains in-frame clones only, with some absent. The sample holds 200,000 to 300,000 clones, about 88% seen once. The sequenced sample was PBMCs. This receptor was obtained from a girl aged 2 to 10 in good health and CMV-seronegative. V is TRBV9 and J is TRBJ2-1, with D maybe TRBD2 (5 bases). CDR3 protein: CASSVWGAYNEQFF. Here the CDR3 DNA reads TGTGCCAGCAGCGTATGGGGAGCCTACAATGAGCAGTTCTTC.